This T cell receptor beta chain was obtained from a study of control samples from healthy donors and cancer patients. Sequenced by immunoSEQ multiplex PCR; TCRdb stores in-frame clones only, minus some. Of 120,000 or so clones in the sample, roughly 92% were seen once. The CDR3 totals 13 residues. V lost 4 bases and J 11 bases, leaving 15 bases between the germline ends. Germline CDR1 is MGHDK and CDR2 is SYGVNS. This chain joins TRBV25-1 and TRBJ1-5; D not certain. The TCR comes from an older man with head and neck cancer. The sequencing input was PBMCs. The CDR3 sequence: CASSGGSRGAQHF. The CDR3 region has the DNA TGTGCCAGCAGTGGCGGCAGTCGCGGAGCCCAGCATTTT.